This T cell receptor beta chain was captured in a study of cytomegalovirus exposure and HLA in healthy donors. Findings of the study overall: Later analysis revealed greater clonal expansion in HLA-associated TCR beta chains than in equally common others.

The CDR3 runs to 16 residues. V was clipped by 0 bases and J by 5 bases; unmatched bases: 10. The germline CDR1 and CDR2 sequences are SGHRS and YFSETQ. It was with 60 Vbeta and 13 Jbeta primers that the PCR ran. Sequencing was performed with immunoSEQ multiplex PCR; in TCRdb, only in-frame clones are kept and a portion is missing. The sample table sets out fewer than 100,000 clones. Turning to this clone: Antigen specificity is unknown.

This receptor was obtained from a middle-aged man in good health and CMV-seronegative. The chain couples TRBV5-1 to TRBJ2-5; 7 bases are shared with TRBD2. The sample consisted of PBMCs. In DNA form, the CDR3 reads TGCGCCAGCAGCTTGGCGGCTAGCGGCCCTCGGGAGACCCAGTACTTC. Translated, it gives CASSLAASGPRETQYF.